This TCR beta chain is from a study of T cell therapy after organ transplantation. In the case of this clone: What it recognizes is unknown.

Study-wide points: Endogenous clonotypes not in therapy products appeared after therapy alongside transferred ones.

TCRdb's copy holds only in-frame clones and misses some; the assay was immunoSEQ multiplex PCR. The table lists 3,000 to 3,500 clones, about two thirds of them singletons, with 35% to 45% in the top ten. This CDR3 has 13 residues. Germline V CDR1 and CDR2: SGHKS, YYEKEE (reference sequence). J lost 3 bases, V lost 4 bases, and 3 bases had no gene match. Time point reported: 4-8 weeks after completion of therapy. The sequence came from a human patient who had received a solid organ transplant and had CMV disease. Part of the T cells may come from the graft donor. Sequenced material: CD8+ T cells from blood, taken after autologous CMV-specific T cell therapy. This chain uses TRBV5-5 with TRBJ1-1, with TRBD1 matching 7 bases. CDR3 in amino acids: CASSDQGDTEAFF. The CDR3 DNA reads TGTGCCAGCAGCGATCAGGGGGACACTGAAGCTTTCTTT. Based on the CDR3 plus reference TRBV5-5 and TRBJ1-1, the full variable domain is DAGVTQSPTHLIKTRGQQVTLRCSPISGHKSVSWYQQVLGQGPQFIFQYYEKEERGRGNFPDRFSARQFPNYSSELNVNALLLGDSALYLCASSDQGDTEAFFGQGTRLTVV.